Below, one T cell receptor (beta chain) is given with its context. Germline lookup yields CDR1 MDHEN and CDR2 SYDVKM. Trimming took 8 bases from V and 5 from J; bases not matched to a gene: 11. The CDR3 contains 14 residues. The treatment is: roughly 18 received Ad26.COV2.S at low or high dose, single or two shots; several received placebo; per-sample allocation not given. Vaccine and placebo recipients were sampled on day 63 after the first injection. This specimen comes from a study of Ad26.COV2.S vaccination and SARS-CoV-2 variants. Using immunoSEQ multiplex PCR, the repertoire was profiled, and TCRdb retains in-frame clones only, with some absent. The data contain about 350,000 clones, approximately 84% of them singletons.

Sequenced here: peripheral blood, sampled in a trial of Ad26.COV2.S vaccine versus placebo. This TCR came from a person aged 18-65 years who received the Ad26.COV2.S COVID-19 vaccine or a placebo. The chain couples TRBV28 to TRBJ2-5, with 7 nucleotides matching TRBD2. CDR3 in amino acids: CASGGAGAWETQYF. In nucleotides, the CDR3 is TGTGCCAGCGGCGGGGCGGGAGCGTGGGAGACCCAGTACTTC.